Each of the 5 T cell receptor beta chains below was sequenced from the same sample in a study of T cell responses to AZD1222 COVID-19 vaccine. The data were produced by immunoSEQ multiplex PCR, yet TCRdb's version contains in-frame clones alone and is incomplete. Here the sample spans over 150,000 clones, roughly 94% being singletons. The source was peripheral blood, collected on day 0 of MenACWY control vaccination. The receptor set was obtained from an adult in good health.

The V gene is TRBV2, the J gene TRBJ2-7, with 7 positions matching TRBD1. Per the germline V gene, CDR1 is SNHLY and CDR2 is FYNNEI. Germline trimming cut 1 base from V and 6 bases from J; bases unmatched to any gene: 3. The CDR3 covers 13 residues. The CDR3 loop is CASSEEGAGEQYF. In DNA, the CDR3 is TGTGCCAGCAGTGAAGAGGGGGCGGGCGAGCAGTACTTC.

The chain links TRBV19 to TRBJ1-5; TRBD1 matches at 7 bases. There are 16 residues in the CDR3. V was clipped by 4 bases and J by 4 bases; unmatched bases: 10. Germline loops: CDR1 LNHDA, CDR2 SQIVND (reference sequence). CDR3 bases: TGTGCCAGTAGTACCCCCGGAGACAGGGCTAATCAGCCCCAGCATTTT. Its translation is CASSTPGDRANQPQHF. Together with reference TRBV19 and TRBJ1-5, the CDR3 gives the full variable domain: DGGITQSPKYLFRKEGQNVTLSCEQNLNHDAMYWYRQDPGQGLRLIYYSQIVNDFQKGDIAEGYSVSREKKESFPLTVTSAQKNPTAFYLCASSTPGDRANQPQHFGDGTRLSIL.

V and J are TRBV29-1 and TRBJ2-5; TRBD1 agrees at 10 bases. The CDR3 loop spans 13 amino acids. J gave up 4 bases and V 8 bases, and 7 bases lay outside the gene matches. The V gene's germline CDR1 is SQVTM and CDR2 ANQGSEA. DNA for the CDR3: TGCAGCATAAGACAGGGGGCGTTAGAGACCCAGTACTTC. As protein: CSIRQGALETQYF.

V and J are TRBV29-1 and TRBJ2-7; D not certain. The germline V and J ends were trimmed by 1 base and 7 bases, with 14 bases remaining between them. The length of the CDR3 is 13 residues. Looked up from germline, CDR1 is SQVTM and CDR2 is ANQGSEA. The CDR3 reads CSVEVSGFGEQYF. The CDR3 bases are TGCAGCGTTGAAGTGTCCGGCTTCGGAGAGCAGTACTTC.

The chain uses TRBV28 and TRBJ2-6; tentatively, D is TRBD1 (6 bases). The CDR3 runs 15 residues. V was clipped by 6 bases and J by 0 bases, with 9 bases between them. The germline V gene has CDR1 MDHEN and CDR2 SYDVKM. This CDR3 is CASRKGGSGANVLTF. Written as DNA, the CDR3 is TGTGCCAGCAGAAAAGGGGGCTCTGGGGCCAACGTCCTGACTTTC.